The clone carrying this TCR beta chain was observed many times. MiXCR, applied by TCRdb to the reads, yields one record per CDR3 protein. The table lists some 220,000 distinct CDR3 sequences, around 26% of them singletons. The data are from a study of kidney transplant recipient with SARS-CoV-2 infection. J gave up 3 bases and V 6 bases, and 4 bases lay outside the gene matches. The length of the CDR3 is 14 residues. From germline, CDR1 is MDHEN and CDR2 SYDVKM. The gene calls are TRBV28 and TRBJ2-3; TRBD1 agrees at 9 bases. The clonotype originates from a male patient aged 25-45 years who had COVID-19 and was a kidney transplant recipient. Part of the T cell pool may stem from the graft donor. The source was a blood sample, collected at baseline and between days 110 and 120 from a kidney transplant recipient. In DNA form, the CDR3 reads TGTGCCAGCAGCAAGACAGGGGGGACAGATACGCAGTATTTT. This gives the protein CASSKTGGTDTQYF.